This T cell receptor beta chain was documented in a study of T cells after yellow fever vaccination. Whole-study findings and limits: Clonotypes appearing in both CD4 and CD8 compartments existed, and their share was small. Post-booster repertoires again held most primary-vaccination clones (just under 97% CD4, 88% CD8).

The CDR3 consists of 16 residues. Germline V gives CDR1 KGHDR, CDR2 SFDVKD. The germline V and J ends were trimmed by 4 bases and 7 bases, with 18 bases remaining between them. Ten or more counts support this clonotype. What it binds is not known. As TCR cDNA was made by 5'RACE template switching, a universal primer site and UMIs were added. TCRdb reanalysed the 5' RACE reads using MiXCR and keeps one entry per CDR3 protein. The sample consists of about 68,000 distinct CDR3 sequences, approximately 7% of them appearing once. The rearrangement links TRBV24-1 to TRBJ2-2, with a weak D call TRBD2 (6 bases). The sequence derives from a man aged 18 to 35 who received the YFV17D yellow fever vaccine. This specimen was CD8+ T cells sorted from PBMCs, taken 45 days after the first yellow fever vaccination. The CDR3 sequence: CATSDPRRGTHGELFF. CDR3 DNA: TGTGCCACCAGTGACCCTCGACGGGGGACCCACGGGGAGCTGTTTTTT.